These 25 T cell receptor beta chains were sequenced from one sample in a study of blood T cell repertoires in COVID-19. The method was immunoSEQ multiplex PCR; TCRdb's version includes in-frame clones alone and lacks a portion of them. This sample has roughly 100,000 clones, with 87% found just once. The sequenced material came from peripheral blood. These receptors all stem from a man aged 50-60 years with acute or convalescent COVID-19.

V is TRBV11-3 and J is TRBJ2-7; tentatively, D is TRBD1 (7 bases). The germline V gene encodes CDR1 SGHNT and CDR2 YENEEA. V was clipped by 4 bases and J by 5 bases, with 18 bases between them. This CDR3 comprises 15 residues. CDR3 region: CASSSTPARGDEQYF. The CDR3 nucleotides read TGTGCCAGCAGCTCCACCCCGGCCAGGGGGGACGAGCAGTACTTC.

This clone was detected only a few times. The gene calls are TRBV27 and TRBJ1-1; D is ambiguous. The CDR3 loop spans 12 amino acids. CDR1 MNHEY and CDR2 SMNVEV come from the germline V gene (reference sequence). V was cut by 6 bases and J by 2 bases, with 7 bases left in between. In DNA form, the CDR3 reads TGTGCCAGCAGCCGGGGTAACACTGAAGCTTTCTTT. This sequence encodes CASSRGNTEAFF.

The chain recombines TRBV6-6 with TRBJ2-1, with 12 bases lining up with TRBD2. In germline, CDR1 is MNHNY, CDR2 SVGAGI (reference sequence). This CDR3 is 15 amino acids long. V lost 6 bases and J lost 4; bases outside the gene matches: 4. CDR3 sequence reads: CASSHGLAGYNEQFF. DNA of the CDR3: TGTGCCAGCAGCCACGGACTAGCGGGATACAATGAGCAGTTCTTC.

The chain joins TRBV27 to TRBJ2-1; a weak D match, TRBD1 (5 bases). Germline CDR1 reads MNHEY; CDR2 reads SMNVEV (reference sequence). The CDR3 runs 15 residues. Trimming removed 8 bases at V and 4 bases at J, with 18 bases between. Here the CDR3 DNA reads TGTGCCAGCCCCACTCGACAGTTCCCTTACAATGAGCAGTTCTTC. Translated, it gives CASPTRQFPYNEQFF.

The chain couples TRBV5-4 to TRBJ2-5; 8 bases align to TRBD1. The CDR3 consists of 16 residues. The ends lost 4 bases at V and 2 bases at J; junction bases unmatched: 10. CDR1 SGHNT and CDR2 YYREEE come from the germline V gene (reference sequence). In nucleotides, the CDR3 is TGTGCCAGCAGCACACGGACAGGGCGGGCGCAAGAGACCCAGTACTTC. Its protein product is CASSTRTGRAQETQYF.

The V and J genes are TRBV11-1 and TRBJ2-7; 9 nucleotides match TRBD1. In germline, CDR1 is SGHAT, CDR2 FQDESV (reference sequence). The CDR3 spans 16 residues. V dropped 6 bases and J dropped 5; count of bases not matched to a gene: 14. CDR3 sequence: CASSISLGTGQNEQYF. Here the CDR3 DNA reads TGTGCCAGCAGTATTAGCCTAGGGACAGGGCAGAACGAGCAGTACTTC.

The J gene is TRBJ2-5, the V gene TRBV10-1; no reliable D call. The V end lost 0 bases, the J end lost 2 bases, and 10 bases lay between the germline ends. The CDR3 has 15 residues. From germline, CDR1 is WNHNN and CDR2 SYGVQD (reference sequence). The chain's CDR3 is CASSESRSRQETQYF. The CDR3 bases are TGCGCCAGCAGTGAGTCTAGGTCTAGGCAAGAGACCCAGTACTTC.

This chain uses TRBV27 with TRBJ1-6; no clear D gene. In germline, CDR1 is MNHEY, CDR2 SMNVEV (reference sequence). CDR3 length equals 15 residues. Trimming removed 2 bases from V and 2 bases from J, with 7 bases in between. CDR3 region: CASSLTRTYNSPLHF. Written as DNA, the CDR3 is TGTGCCAGCAGTTTAACCAGGACCTATAATTCACCCCTCCACTTT.

This clone was counted a single time. The J gene is TRBJ2-2, the V gene TRBV5-1; a possible D gene is TRBD1 (6 bases). V was cut by 1 base and J by 0 bases, with 7 bases left in between. The germline V gene has CDR1 SGHRS and CDR2 YFSETQ. This CDR3 region has 15 residues. The CDR3 region has the DNA TGCGCCAGCAGCTTGAGACAGGCGAACACCGGGGAGCTGTTTTTT. Its protein is CASSLRQANTGELFF.

This chain connects TRBV6-1 to TRBJ1-2; the match to TRBD1 covers 7 bases. V was clipped by 2 bases and J by 6 bases; unmatched bases: 6. CDR3 size: 14 residues. Germline V gives CDR1 MNHNS, CDR2 SASEGT. CDR3: CASSEPGRGDGYTF. The CDR3 DNA sequence: TGTGCCAGCAGTGAACCCGGCAGGGGGGATGGCTACACCTTC.

In its sample, this clone was seen once. The chain combines TRBV9 with TRBJ2-5; TRBD2 is a possible D gene (5 bases). Germline assignment: CDR1 SGDLS and CDR2 YYNGEE. V lost 4 bases to trimming and J lost 3 bases, with 10 bases between them. The CDR3 consists of 13 residues. CDR3 region: CASSRGGEETQYF. CDR3 nucleotides: TGTGCCAGCAGCCGAGGAGGAGAAGAGACCCAGTACTTC. The entire variable domain, with the rest obtained from reference TRBV9 and TRBJ2-5, is as follows: DSGVTQTPKHLITATGQRVTLRCSPRSGDLSVYWYQQSLDQGLQFLIQYYNGEERAKGNILERFSAQQFPDLHSELNLSSLELGDSALYFCASSRGGEETQYFGPGTRLLVL.

CDR3 sequence (DNA): TGTGCCAGCAGTAGGGGCAATGAGCAGTTCTTC. It specifies CASSRGNEQFF. J is TRBJ2-1 and V is TRBV6-6; the D gene is possibly TRBD1 (5 bases). Germline CDR1 and CDR2: MNHNY and SVGAGI (reference sequence). The CDR3 runs to 11 residues. V was pared by 5 bases and J by 6 bases, with 5 bases between.

In DNA form, the CDR3 reads TGCGCCAGCAGTGGACAGGGGAACACCGGGGAGCTGTTTTTT. Its translation: CASSGQGNTGELFF. V is TRBV10-2 and J is TRBJ2-2; 7 bases match TRBD1. V gave up 4 bases and J gave up 1 base; unmatched junction bases: 0. Germline-derived CDR1 and CDR2 are WSHSY and SAAADI. This CDR3 spans 14 amino acids.

The table lists this clone with a few counts. CDR3 region: CAISGANYGYTF. CDR3 nucleotide sequence: TGTGCCATCAGCGGAGCTAACTATGGCTACACCTTC. The V gene is TRBV10-3, the J gene TRBJ1-2; unclear D gene. This CDR3 is 12 amino acids long. Per the germline V gene, CDR1 is ENHRY and CDR2 is SYGVKD. V was clipped by 6 bases and J by 0 bases, with 5 bases between them.

The genes are TRBV2 and TRBJ2-5; 11 positions agree with TRBD2. The germline V gene encodes CDR1 SNHLY and CDR2 FYNNEI. The CDR3 has 16 amino acids. V was clipped by 3 bases and J by 5 bases; unmatched bases: 8. The chain's CDR3 is CASSESLAGGSETQYF. In nucleotides, the CDR3 is TGTGCCAGCAGTGAGTCCCTAGCGGGAGGATCGGAGACCCAGTACTTC.

This sequence joins TRBV6-5 and TRBJ1-4, with D uncertain. Germline lookup yields CDR1 MNHEY and CDR2 SVGAGI. The CDR3 has 14 amino acids. Trimming removed 0 bases from V and 4 bases from J, with 6 bases in between. This CDR3 reads CASSYSFGNEKLFF. The CDR3 nucleotides read TGTGCCAGCAGTTACTCGTTCGGTAATGAAAAACTGTTTTTT.

V is TRBV5-5 and J is TRBJ2-1, with D perhaps TRBD1 (5 bases). The CDR3 loop spans 16 amino acids. Trimming cost V 1 base and J 1 base, with 12 bases left between them. Germline V gives CDR1 SGHKS, CDR2 YYEKEE (reference sequence). The DNA for the CDR3 is TGTGCCAGCAGCTTGTCAGGGATCAAGTCCTACAATGAGCAGTTCTTC. Protein sequence: CASSLSGIKSYNEQFF.

The chain is built from TRBV3-1 (or the pseudogene TRBV3-2) and TRBJ2-1; D gene unclear. V lost 0 bases and J lost 6, with 12 bases in between. The germline V gene encodes CDR1 LGHDT and CDR2 YNNKEL (reference sequence). The CDR3 loop spans 15 amino acids. CDR3 DNA sequence: TGTGCCAGCAGCCAAGAAGAAGGAGCGCTCAATGAGCAGTTCTTC. It specifies CASSQEEGALNEQFF.

This clone was counted between two and nine times. The chain joins TRBV6-5 to TRBJ2-1; 11 bases are shared with TRBD2. V was pared by 8 bases and J by 7 bases, with 7 bases of the junction left unmatched. The germline V gene encodes CDR1 MNHEY and CDR2 SVGAGI. The CDR3 runs 14 residues. CDR3 region: CASYSGRAVNEQFF. The CDR3 nucleotides are TGTGCCAGCTATAGCGGGAGGGCCGTGAATGAGCAGTTCTTC.

The rearrangement uses TRBV5-6 and TRBJ2-7; 8 nucleotides line up with TRBD2. V lost 4 bases to trimming and J lost 6 bases; unmatched junction nucleotides: 6. This CDR3 has 13 residues. Germline CDR1 is SGHDT and CDR2 is YYEEEE. The CDR3 here is CASSRLAISEQYF. DNA for the CDR3: TGTGCCAGCAGCCGACTAGCGATTAGCGAGCAGTACTTC. The full variable domain, completed using reference TRBV5-6 and TRBJ2-7, is DAGVTQSPTHLIKTRGQQVTLRCSPKSGHDTVSWYQQALGQGPQFIFQYYEEEERQRGNFPDRFSGHQFPNYSSELNVNALLLGDSALYLCASSRLAISEQYFGPGTRLTVT.

V is TRBV5-1 and J is TRBJ2-5; D possibly corresponds to TRBD2 (5 bases). V lost 1 base, J lost 5 bases, and 15 bases lay in between. This CDR3 spans 15 amino acids. CDR1 and CDR2 (germline): SGHRS, YFSETQ. This chain's CDR3 is CASSLTRTPVETQYF. The CDR3 DNA sequence: TGCGCCAGCAGCTTGACAAGGACTCCCGTGGAGACCCAGTACTTC.

This clone was seen a handful of times. The chain is built from TRBV29-1 and TRBJ1-1, with TRBD1 matching over 9 bases. Germline CDR1 and CDR2: SQVTM and ANQGSEA. This CDR3 is built from 12 residues. V dropped 6 bases and J dropped 5; count of bases not matched to a gene: 4. The CDR3: CSVGTGKTEAFF. In DNA, the CDR3 is TGCAGCGTCGGGACAGGGAAAACTGAAGCTTTCTTT.

The chain joins TRBV6-1 to TRBJ2-7; D is uncertain. The V gene's germline CDR1 is MNHNS and CDR2 SASEGT. Trimming removed 5 bases at V and 7 bases at J, with 12 bases between. The CDR3 runs 12 residues. The DNA of the CDR3 is TGTGCCAGCAGTCTGGGCCTTCTGGAGCAGTACTTC. It is translated as CASSLGLLEQYF.

The rearrangement uses TRBV6-4 and TRBJ2-1; 8 positions agree with TRBD2. The length of the CDR3 is 16 residues. From germline, CDR1 is MRHNA and CDR2 SNTAGT. J lost 0 bases, V lost 4 bases, and 5 bases had no gene match. The CDR3 DNA sequence: TGTGCCAGCAGTGTCTTAGCGGGAAGCTCCTACAATGAGCAGTTCTTC. Its translation is CASSVLAGSSYNEQFF.

Only a few counts were recorded for this clone. The V gene is TRBV5-1, the J gene TRBJ2-1, with 11 nucleotides matching TRBD1. CDR1 and CDR2 from the germline V gene are SGHRS and YFSETQ. Unmatched junction bases numbered 2, after V lost 4 bases and J lost 5 bases. The CDR3 is 14 residues long. CDR3 nucleotides: TGCGCCAGCAGCAGGGACAGGGGGAACAATGAGCAGTTCTTC. This translates into CASSRDRGNNEQFF.